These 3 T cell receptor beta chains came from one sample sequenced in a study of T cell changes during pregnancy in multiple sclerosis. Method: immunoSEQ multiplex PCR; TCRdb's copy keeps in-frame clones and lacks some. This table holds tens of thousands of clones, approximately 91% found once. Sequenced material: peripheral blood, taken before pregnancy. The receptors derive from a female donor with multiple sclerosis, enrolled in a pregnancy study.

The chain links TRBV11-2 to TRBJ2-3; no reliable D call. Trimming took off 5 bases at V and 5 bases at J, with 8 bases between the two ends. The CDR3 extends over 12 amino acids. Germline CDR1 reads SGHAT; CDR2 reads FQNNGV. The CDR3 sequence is CASSPRGDTQYF. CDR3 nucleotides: TGTGCCAGCAGCCCGCGAGGAGATACGCAGTATTTT.

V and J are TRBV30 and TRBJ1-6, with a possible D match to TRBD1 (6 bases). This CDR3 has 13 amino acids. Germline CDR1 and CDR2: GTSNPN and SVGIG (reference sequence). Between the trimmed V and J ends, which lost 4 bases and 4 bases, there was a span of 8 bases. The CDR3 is CAWNRAYNSPLHF. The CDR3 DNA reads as TGTGCCTGGAACAGGGCTTATAATTCACCCCTCCACTTT.

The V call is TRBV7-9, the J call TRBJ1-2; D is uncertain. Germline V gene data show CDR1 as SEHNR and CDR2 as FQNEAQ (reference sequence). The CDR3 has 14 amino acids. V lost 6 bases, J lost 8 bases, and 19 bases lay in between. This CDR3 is CASSHAGMVEGYTF. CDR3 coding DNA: TGTGCCAGCAGTCATGCGGGGATGGTGGAGGGCTACACCTTC.